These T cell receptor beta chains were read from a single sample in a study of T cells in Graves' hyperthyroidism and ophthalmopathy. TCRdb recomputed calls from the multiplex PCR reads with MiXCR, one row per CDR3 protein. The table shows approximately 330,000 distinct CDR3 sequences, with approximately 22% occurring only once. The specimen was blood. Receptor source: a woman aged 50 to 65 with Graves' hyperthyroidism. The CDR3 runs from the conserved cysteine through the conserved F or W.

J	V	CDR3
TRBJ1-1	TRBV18	CASSSQGNTEAFF
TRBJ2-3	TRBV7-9	CASSSGPRGGTDTQYF
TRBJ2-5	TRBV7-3	CASSRGGVGETQYF
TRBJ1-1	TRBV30	CAWSVAVEAFF
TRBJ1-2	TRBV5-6	CASSLEQGIYGYTF
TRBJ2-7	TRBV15	CATSRRRTSGSVYEQYF
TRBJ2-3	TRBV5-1	CASHMTEYQADTQYF
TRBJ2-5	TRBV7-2	CASSLVDRLIQETQYF
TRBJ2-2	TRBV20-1	CSAALRDHAGELFF
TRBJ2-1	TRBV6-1	CASSEVRGNEQFF
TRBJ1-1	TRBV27	CASSLNGVNTEAFF
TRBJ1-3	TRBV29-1	CSARASSGNTIYF
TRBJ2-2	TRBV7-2	CASRPGLPNTGELFF
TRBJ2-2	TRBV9	CASSPEGRAQGDTGELFF
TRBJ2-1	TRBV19	CASSPRGVVGTNEQFF
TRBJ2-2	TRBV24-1	CATSVPGVGNTGELFF
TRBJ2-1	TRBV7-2	CASSPGVSWQFF
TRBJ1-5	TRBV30	CAWSSPGRQPQHF
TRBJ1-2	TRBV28	CASVPTRANYGYTF
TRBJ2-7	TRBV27	CASSLSSGGFYEQYF
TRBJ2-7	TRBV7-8	CASSPLRSTYEQYF
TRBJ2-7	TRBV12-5	CASILSGGSSYEQYF
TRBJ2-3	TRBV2	CASSGAYTDTQYF
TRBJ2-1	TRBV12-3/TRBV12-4	CASSFLAGTGRNEQFF